This T cell receptor beta chain emerged from a study of blood T cells in healthy people across ages. A second PCR, run for about 7 to 11 cycles, used a sample-barcoded 5' primer plus a J-beta primer mix. TCRdb recomputed calls from the 5' RACE reads with MiXCR, one row per CDR3 protein. The sample includes some 1.4 million distinct CDR3 sequences, roughly 40% seen only once; the top ten take less than 8%. Study results and limitations: A strong correlation was found between TCR beta diversity and the percentage of naive T cells.

V was cut by 4 bases and J by 0 bases, with 7 bases left in between. In germline, CDR1 is KGHSH, CDR2 LQKENI. The CDR3 totals 14 residues. Regarding this clonotype: No antigen is known for it.

This TCR derives from a woman aged 18-30 years in good health. The V call is TRBV18, the J call TRBJ1-5; D is unresolved. The material sequenced was blood. The CDR3 sequence: CASSRDDSNQPQHF. In nucleotides, the CDR3 is TGTGCCAGCTCACGCGACGATAGCAATCAGCCCCAGCATTTT.